The T cell receptor (beta chain) described here comes from a study of blood T cell repertoires in COVID-19. Study details: Some COVID-19 samples were acute and others convalescent; all came from the United States, Italy and Spain. PBMCs, B-cell-depleted T cells, or T cells provided the cDNA or gDNA that made up the material.

As processed by the authors: The assay estimated nucleated cells by amplifying reference gene primers. Only in-frame clones appear in the TCRdb table, and some are missing; sequencing was by immunoSEQ multiplex PCR. That table furnishes V, J and clone size, whereas the DNA furnished D and trimming. Of approximately 110,000 clones listed, about four fifths are singletons. This clone was picked up a small number of times. CDR3 length: 11 amino acids. CDR1 is DFQATT and CDR2 is SNEGSKA in the germline V gene (reference sequence). V lost 1 base and J lost 7, with 7 bases in between. Sequenced input: peripheral blood. This chain uses TRBV20-1 with TRBJ1-1; D not certain. The TCR was taken from a woman between 65 and 79 years old with acute or convalescent COVID-19. CDR3 protein: CSARAQIEAFF. The CDR3 region has the DNA TGCAGTGCTAGAGCCCAGATTGAAGCTTTCTTT.